This T cell receptor (beta chain) was identified during a study of blood T cell repertoires in COVID-19. As for the study in general: Samples taken during acute and convalescent COVID-19 were collected in the United States, Italy and Spain. From T cells, B-cell-depleted T cells, or PBMCs came the material, which was cDNA or gDNA.

After removal of 5 bases from V and 6 bases from J, the junction contained 10 bases not matched to a gene. Germline V lookup: CDR1 GTSNPN, CDR2 SVGIG (reference sequence). The CDR3 contains 14 residues. Produced via immunoSEQ multiplex PCR; TCRdb's table is partial and in-frame only. The data contain 650,000 to 800,000 clones, more than 80% of them singletons. Sequencing used peripheral blood. This receptor was identified in a woman aged 18-29 years with acute or convalescent COVID-19. The chain links TRBV30 to TRBJ2-7; 10 nucleotides align to TRBD1. The CDR3 DNA sequence: TGTGCCTGGGCCTCGGGACAGGGGAACCGCGAGCAGTACTTC. Encoded protein: CAWASGQGNREQYF.